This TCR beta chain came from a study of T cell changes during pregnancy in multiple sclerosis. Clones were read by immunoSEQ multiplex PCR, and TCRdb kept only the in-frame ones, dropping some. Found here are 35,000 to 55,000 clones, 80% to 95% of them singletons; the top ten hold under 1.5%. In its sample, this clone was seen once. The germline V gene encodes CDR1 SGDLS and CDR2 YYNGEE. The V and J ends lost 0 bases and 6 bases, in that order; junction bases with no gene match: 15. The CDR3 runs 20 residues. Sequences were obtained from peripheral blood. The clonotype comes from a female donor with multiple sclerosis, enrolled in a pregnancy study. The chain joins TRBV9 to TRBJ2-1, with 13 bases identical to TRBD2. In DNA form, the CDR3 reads TGTGCCAGCAGCGTAGCTGTGGGACTAGCGGGGAGTTGGACCTCCAATGAGCAGTTCTTC. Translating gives CASSVAVGLAGSWTSNEQFF.